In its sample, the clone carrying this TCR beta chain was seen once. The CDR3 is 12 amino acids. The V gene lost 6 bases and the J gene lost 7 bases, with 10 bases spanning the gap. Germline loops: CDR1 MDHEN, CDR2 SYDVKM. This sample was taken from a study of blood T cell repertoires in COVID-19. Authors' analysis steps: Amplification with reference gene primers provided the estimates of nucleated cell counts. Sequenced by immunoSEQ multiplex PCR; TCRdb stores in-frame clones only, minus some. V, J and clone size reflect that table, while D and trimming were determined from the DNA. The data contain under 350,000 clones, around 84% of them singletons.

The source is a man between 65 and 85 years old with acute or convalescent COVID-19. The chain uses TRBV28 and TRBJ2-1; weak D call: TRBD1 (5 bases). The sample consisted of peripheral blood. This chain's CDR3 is CASREQANEQFF. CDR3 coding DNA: TGTGCCAGCAGGGAACAGGCGAATGAGCAGTTCTTC.